Given below is one T cell receptor beta chain in context. Its antigen is as yet unknown. The sample comes from a study of T cell responses to AZD1222 COVID-19 vaccine. Clones were read by immunoSEQ multiplex PCR, and TCRdb kept only the in-frame ones, dropping some. The sample lists under 70,000 clones, roughly 80% occurring once. There are 16 residues in the CDR3. Looked up from germline, CDR1 is KGHSH and CDR2 is LQKENI. Trimming removed 6 bases from V and 0 bases from J; junction bases left unmatched: 6. Study findings and constraints: Unmutated variant regions reportedly attract nearly half of all spike-specific TCRs. All repertoire sampling was performed exclusively after the peak T cell response. Increases in Spike-specific TCR breadth and depth were seen after two AZD1222 doses.

The receptor comes from an adult in good health. The sample was peripheral blood, taken on day 0 of AZD1222 vaccination. V and J are TRBV18 and TRBJ1-4; 8 bases agree with TRBD1. CDR3 residues: CASSDRGLPTNEKLFF. CDR3 in DNA: TGTGCCAGCTCCGACAGGGGTTTACCAACTAATGAAAAACTGTTTTTT. The variable domain in full, completed from reference TRBV18 and TRBJ1-4, reads NAGVMQNPRHLVRRRGQEARLRCSPMKGHSHVYWYRQLPEEGLKFMVYLQKENIIDESGMPKERFSAEFPKEGPSILRIQQVVRGDSAAYFCASSDRGLPTNEKLFFGSGTQLSVL.